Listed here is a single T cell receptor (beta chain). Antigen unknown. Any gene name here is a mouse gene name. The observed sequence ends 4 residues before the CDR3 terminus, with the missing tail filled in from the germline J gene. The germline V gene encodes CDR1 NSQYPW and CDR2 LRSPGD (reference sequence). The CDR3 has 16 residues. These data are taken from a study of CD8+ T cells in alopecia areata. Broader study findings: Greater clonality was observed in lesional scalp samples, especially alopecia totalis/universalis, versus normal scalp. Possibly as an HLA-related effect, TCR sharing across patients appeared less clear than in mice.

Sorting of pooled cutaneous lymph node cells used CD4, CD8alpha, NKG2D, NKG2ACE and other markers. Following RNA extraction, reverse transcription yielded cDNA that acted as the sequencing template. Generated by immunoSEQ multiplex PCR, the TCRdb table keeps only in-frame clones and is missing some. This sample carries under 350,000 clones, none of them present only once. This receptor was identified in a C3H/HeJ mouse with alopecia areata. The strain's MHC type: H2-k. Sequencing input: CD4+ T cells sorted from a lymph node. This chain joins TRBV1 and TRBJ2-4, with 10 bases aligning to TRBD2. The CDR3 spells CTCSADAWGGENTLYF. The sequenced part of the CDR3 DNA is TGCACCTGCAGTGCAGATGCCTGGGGGGGCGAGAAC.